Listed below are T cell receptor beta chains from one sample, sequenced in a study of regulatory T cells in long-lasting Graves disease. TCRdb re-called the multiplex PCR reads through MiXCR, storing one row per CDR3 protein. In the table there are about 530,000 distinct CDR3 sequences, approximately 16% of which are singletons. The data also belong to a second study, concerning T cells in Graves' hyperthyroidism and ophthalmopathy.

Sequencing used peripheral blood mononuclear cells (PBMCs), obtained at new diagnosis, from a patient treated with antithyroid drugs. These receptors came from a woman aged 40-65 years with Graves disease. Each CDR3 is given without its conserved first and last residue.

v_gene,CDR3aa
TRBV5-1,ASSLALAGGPDTQY
TRBV2,ASSATGGRETQY
TRBV3-1,ASSQGRRGYF
TRBV6-1,ASSEGPLDSATGELF
TRBV20-1,SAISGGANTDTQY
TRBV4-1,ASSQVSGFL
TRBV5-5,ASSWGPRVGNQPQH
TRBV28,ASSLPQGVNTEAF
TRBV3-1,ASSQPSGTAGELF
TRBV12-3/TRBV12-4,ASSRRGVAF
TRBV19,ASRGWTGLNTGELF